These T cell receptor beta chains were read from a single sample in a study of T cells after posttransplantation cyclophosphamide. Repertoires were generated with immunoSEQ multiplex PCR, while TCRdb's copy carries only in-frame clones and drops some. Seen here are several thousand clones, 1.5% to 2% observed once, and the top ten hold around 28%. The sequencing here drew on PBMCs, taken around 33 weeks after a stem cell transplant with posttransplant cyclophosphamide. The receptors here all came from a male patient between 25 and 39 years old who received an allogeneic stem cell transplant from a related donor, was CMV-positive, and had no GVHD. The graft donor may account for some of the T cells. CDR3s include the opening cysteine and the closing phenylalanine or tryptophan. Fields, in order: V gene, clone size, J gene, D gene, CDR3 DNA, CDR3 protein. A D gene is named only where the DNA matches it firmly. Clone size is not always given. Where it is, it says once, few, many or a class for expanded clones.

>TRBV27|few|TRBJ1-1|NA
TGTGCCAGCAGTAGTGTCAGGGCCATGAACACTGAAGCTTTCTTT
CASSSVRAMNTEAFF
>TRBV18|few|TRBJ1-6|NA
TGTGCCAGCTCACCATCGGACAGCTATAATTCACCCCTCCACTTT
CASSPSDSYNSPLHF
>TRBV7-8|few|TRBJ1-4|NA
TGTGCCAGCAGCCACGGAGGGAGGGACCTTGAAAAACTGTTTTTT
CASSHGGRDLEKLFF
>TRBV7-2|NA|TRBJ2-3|NA
TGTGCCAGCAGCTATCCGAGCGGCACAGATACGCAGTATTTT
CASSYPSGTDTQYF
>TRBV14|few|TRBJ2-1|NA
TGTGCCAGCAGCCAAGTCGCTAGTTCTATTGAGCAGTTCTTC
CASSQVASSIEQFF
>TRBV10-2|NA|TRBJ1-5|TRBD1
TGCGCCAGCAGGGGACAGGGGTACAATCAGCCCCAGCATTTT
CASRGQGYNQPQHF
>TRBV28|few|TRBJ1-2|NA
TGTGCCAGCAGTCCGCGGGACGGGGGAGGCTACACCTTC
CASSPRDGGGYTF
>TRBV19|NA|TRBJ2-7|TRBD1
TGTGCCAGTAGGCCCGGGACAGGGGGTGGAAGGCGGGAGGGCCGTTTGGACGAGCAGTACTTC
CASRPGTGGGRREGRLDEQYF
>TRBV12-5|NA|TRBJ2-3|TRBD2
TGTGCTAGTGGTTTCCTCCTACTAGCGGGGGCCACCACGGAGACAGATACGCAGTATTTT
CASGFLLLAGATTETDTQYF
>TRBV7-9|NA|TRBJ1-1|TRBD1
TGTGCCAGCAGCTTGACAGGGAGTAACACTGAAGCTTTCTTT
CASSLTGSNTEAFF
>TRBV14|few|TRBJ2-7|NA
TGTGCCAGCAGCCAGAGTGGACAGTTCGTGCAGTACTTC
CASSQSGQFVQYF
>TRBV9|few|TRBJ2-7|TRBD1
TGTGCCAGCAGCGCGACAGGGGCCCTAAAGGGGGAGCAGTACTTC
CASSATGALKGEQYF
>TRBV28|few|TRBJ2-5|TRBD2
TGTGCCAGCAGTAGTTCTGGTAGCGGGAAGGAAGAGACCCAGTACTTC
CASSSSGSGKEETQYF
>TRBV27|few|TRBJ1-4|TRBD1
TGTGCCAGCAGTTCCCAGGGGGCAAGGACTAATGAAAAACTGTTTTTT
CASSSQGARTNEKLFF
>TRBV29-1|few|TRBJ2-5|TRBD2
TGCAGCGGGGCCCAGGGAGGGAAGACCCAGTACTTC
CSGAQGGKTQYF
>TRBV7-2|few|TRBJ2-2|NA
TGTGCCAGCAGCTTAAGTAGTAGCACCGGGGAGCTGTTTTTT
CASSLSSSTGELFF
>TRBV7-3|few|TRBJ2-1|NA
TGTGCCAGCAGCTTAACGGGCTTTTACCCTTACAATGAGCAGTTCTTC
CASSLTGFYPYNEQFF
>TRBV27|medium-sized|TRBJ2-3|NA
TGTGCCAGCAGTTTTGGTATAGACTCTGCAAGGTATTTT
CASSFGIDSARYF
>TRBV7-2|NA|TRBJ2-5|NA
TGTGCCAGCAGCCCAAGACCGGGGAGTGACCAGTACTTC
CASSPRPGSDQYF
>TRBV4-3|few|TRBJ2-4|TRBD2
TGCGCCAGCAGCCAAGATAGGGCCAGCGGGGTGCCAATTCAGTACTTC
CASSQDRASGVPIQYF
>TRBV2|NA|TRBJ2-5|NA
TGTGCCAGCAGTGAATTCTACAGCCGACAAGAGACCCAGTACTTC
CASSEFYSRQETQYF
>TRBV2|few|TRBJ1-1|NA
TGTGCCAGCAATGGACAGCTGAACACTGAAGCTTTCTTT
CASNGQLNTEAFF
>TRBV5-6|few|TRBJ2-7|TRBD1
TGTGCCAGCAGCCTGCGAGACAGGGGAGGAAGTAGGTCCTACGAGCAGTACTTC
CASSLRDRGGSRSYEQYF
>TRBV1|NA|TRBJ1-2|NA
TGCACCAGCAGCACAGGGGAATACTATGGCTACACCTTC
CTSSTGEYYGYTF
>TRBV29-1|NA|TRBJ2-3|NA
TGCAGCGCCGGACAGACCACAGATACGCAGTATTTT
CSAGQTTDTQYF
>TRBV6-4|NA|TRBJ1-5|NA
TGTGCCAGCAGTGTGGAGTTCAATCAGCCCCAGCATTTT
CASSVEFNQPQHF
>TRBV15|NA|TRBJ2-3|NA
TGTGCCACCAGCAGAGATCGGACTGCGTCCACAGATACGCAGTATTTT
CATSRDRTASTDTQYF
>TRBV14|few|TRBJ1-2|NA
TGTGCCAGCAGCCTCGGGTCATCGTTACCTGGCTACACCTTC
CASSLGSSLPGYTF
>TRBV4-2|few|TRBJ2-7|NA
TGTGCCAGCAGCCAAGACCCCGCGGGTGCTACCTACGAGCAGTACTTC
CASSQDPAGATYEQYF
>TRBV10-2|few|TRBJ2-7|NA
TGCGCCAGCAGTGACTCCCCCTACGAGCAGTACTTC
CASSDSPYEQYF
>TRBV7-2|NA|TRBJ2-7|TRBD2
TGTGCCAGCAGCCTGACTAGCGGGAGCTTGAACGAGCAGTACTTC
CASSLTSGSLNEQYF
>TRBV18|few|TRBJ2-7|TRBD1
TGTGCCAGCTCTTGGGACAGGGAACGCGAGCAGTACTTC
CASSWDREREQYF
>TRBV4-2|NA|TRBJ2-7|TRBD2
TGTGCCAGCAGCCAAGCCGGGACTAACGGGATCTACGAGCAGTACTTC
CASSQAGTNGIYEQYF
>TRBV18|NA|TRBJ2-1|TRBD2
TGTGCCAGCTCCCCGCCCAGCGGGGGCTCCTACAATGAGCAGTTCTTC
CASSPPSGGSYNEQFF
>TRBV4-3|NA|TRBJ2-3|NA
TGCGCCAGCAGCCGAGAACGGCGGCCGGCAGATACGCAGTATTTT
CASSRERRPADTQYF
>TRBV30|few|TRBJ2-7|NA
TGTGCCTGGAGTACTCCCTACGAGCAGTACTTC
CAWSTPYEQYF
>TRBV7-8|NA|TRBJ1-6|NA
TGTGCCAGCAGCTTCAGGGACACCCCGAGCTCCTATAATTCACCCCTCCACTTT
CASSFRDTPSSYNSPLHF
>TRBV6-6|NA|TRBJ2-7|NA
TGTGCCTCGAAAGGCGGGGTTGAGTACGAGCAGTACTTC
CASKGGVEYEQYF
>TRBV2|NA|TRBJ2-1|TRBD2
TGTGCCAGCAGACGATTGGGACTAGCGGGAGTTGAGCAGTTCTTC
CASRRLGLAGVEQFF
>TRBV5-4|NA|TRBJ1-2|NA
TGTGCCAGCAGCCCCCGGTGGGGTCCGACAGACTATGGCTACACCTTC
CASSPRWGPTDYGYTF
>TRBV2|few|TRBJ1-2|NA
TGTGCCAGCAGTGATTTCGAGGGAGGCTATGGCTACACCTTC
CASSDFEGGYGYTF
>TRBV27|few|TRBJ2-7|NA
TGTGCCAGCTGGGACTTCTCCTACGAGCAGTACTTC
CASWDFSYEQYF
>TRBV6-4|NA|TRBJ2-1|NA
TGTGCCAGTTCACTAGAGCCCTACAATGAGCAGTTCTTC
CASSLEPYNEQFF
>TRBV6-1|NA|TRBJ1-1|TRBD1
TGTGCCAGCAGTGTCCTCGGGACAGGGGACACTGAAGCTTTCTTT
CASSVLGTGDTEAFF
>TRBV4-1|few|TRBJ2-5|TRBD2
TGCGCCAGCAGCCAATCTAGCGGGAGGGAGACCCAGTACTTC
CASSQSSGRETQYF
>TRBV6-1|few|TRBJ2-5|NA
TGTGCCAGCAGTGAAGCGGGGACACACCAAGAGACCCAGTACTTC
CASSEAGTHQETQYF
>TRBV4-2|few|TRBJ2-3|TRBD2
TGTGCCAGCAGCCAATCAGGGACTAGCGGGGGGGCCTGGACAGATACGCAGTATTTT
CASSQSGTSGGAWTDTQYF
>TRBV9|few|TRBJ2-1|NA
TGTGCCAGCAGCGGGACCGGGACTTCCACCAGCGAGCAGTTCTTC
CASSGTGTSTSEQFF
>TRBV27|NA|TRBJ1-5|TRBD1
TGTGCCAGCAGGGAAAGCGGGACAGGGGGCAATCAGCCCCAGCATTTT
CASRESGTGGNQPQHF